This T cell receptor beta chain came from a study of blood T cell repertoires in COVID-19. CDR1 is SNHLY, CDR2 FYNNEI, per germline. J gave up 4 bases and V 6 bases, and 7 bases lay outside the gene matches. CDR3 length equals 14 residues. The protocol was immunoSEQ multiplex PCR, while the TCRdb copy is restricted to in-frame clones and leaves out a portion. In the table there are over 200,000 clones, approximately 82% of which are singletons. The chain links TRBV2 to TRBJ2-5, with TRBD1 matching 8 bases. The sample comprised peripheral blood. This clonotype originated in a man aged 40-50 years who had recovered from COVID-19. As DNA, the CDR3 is TGTGCCAGCAGCCTAAATGGACAGGGAGAGACCCAGTACTTC. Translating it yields CASSLNGQGETQYF.